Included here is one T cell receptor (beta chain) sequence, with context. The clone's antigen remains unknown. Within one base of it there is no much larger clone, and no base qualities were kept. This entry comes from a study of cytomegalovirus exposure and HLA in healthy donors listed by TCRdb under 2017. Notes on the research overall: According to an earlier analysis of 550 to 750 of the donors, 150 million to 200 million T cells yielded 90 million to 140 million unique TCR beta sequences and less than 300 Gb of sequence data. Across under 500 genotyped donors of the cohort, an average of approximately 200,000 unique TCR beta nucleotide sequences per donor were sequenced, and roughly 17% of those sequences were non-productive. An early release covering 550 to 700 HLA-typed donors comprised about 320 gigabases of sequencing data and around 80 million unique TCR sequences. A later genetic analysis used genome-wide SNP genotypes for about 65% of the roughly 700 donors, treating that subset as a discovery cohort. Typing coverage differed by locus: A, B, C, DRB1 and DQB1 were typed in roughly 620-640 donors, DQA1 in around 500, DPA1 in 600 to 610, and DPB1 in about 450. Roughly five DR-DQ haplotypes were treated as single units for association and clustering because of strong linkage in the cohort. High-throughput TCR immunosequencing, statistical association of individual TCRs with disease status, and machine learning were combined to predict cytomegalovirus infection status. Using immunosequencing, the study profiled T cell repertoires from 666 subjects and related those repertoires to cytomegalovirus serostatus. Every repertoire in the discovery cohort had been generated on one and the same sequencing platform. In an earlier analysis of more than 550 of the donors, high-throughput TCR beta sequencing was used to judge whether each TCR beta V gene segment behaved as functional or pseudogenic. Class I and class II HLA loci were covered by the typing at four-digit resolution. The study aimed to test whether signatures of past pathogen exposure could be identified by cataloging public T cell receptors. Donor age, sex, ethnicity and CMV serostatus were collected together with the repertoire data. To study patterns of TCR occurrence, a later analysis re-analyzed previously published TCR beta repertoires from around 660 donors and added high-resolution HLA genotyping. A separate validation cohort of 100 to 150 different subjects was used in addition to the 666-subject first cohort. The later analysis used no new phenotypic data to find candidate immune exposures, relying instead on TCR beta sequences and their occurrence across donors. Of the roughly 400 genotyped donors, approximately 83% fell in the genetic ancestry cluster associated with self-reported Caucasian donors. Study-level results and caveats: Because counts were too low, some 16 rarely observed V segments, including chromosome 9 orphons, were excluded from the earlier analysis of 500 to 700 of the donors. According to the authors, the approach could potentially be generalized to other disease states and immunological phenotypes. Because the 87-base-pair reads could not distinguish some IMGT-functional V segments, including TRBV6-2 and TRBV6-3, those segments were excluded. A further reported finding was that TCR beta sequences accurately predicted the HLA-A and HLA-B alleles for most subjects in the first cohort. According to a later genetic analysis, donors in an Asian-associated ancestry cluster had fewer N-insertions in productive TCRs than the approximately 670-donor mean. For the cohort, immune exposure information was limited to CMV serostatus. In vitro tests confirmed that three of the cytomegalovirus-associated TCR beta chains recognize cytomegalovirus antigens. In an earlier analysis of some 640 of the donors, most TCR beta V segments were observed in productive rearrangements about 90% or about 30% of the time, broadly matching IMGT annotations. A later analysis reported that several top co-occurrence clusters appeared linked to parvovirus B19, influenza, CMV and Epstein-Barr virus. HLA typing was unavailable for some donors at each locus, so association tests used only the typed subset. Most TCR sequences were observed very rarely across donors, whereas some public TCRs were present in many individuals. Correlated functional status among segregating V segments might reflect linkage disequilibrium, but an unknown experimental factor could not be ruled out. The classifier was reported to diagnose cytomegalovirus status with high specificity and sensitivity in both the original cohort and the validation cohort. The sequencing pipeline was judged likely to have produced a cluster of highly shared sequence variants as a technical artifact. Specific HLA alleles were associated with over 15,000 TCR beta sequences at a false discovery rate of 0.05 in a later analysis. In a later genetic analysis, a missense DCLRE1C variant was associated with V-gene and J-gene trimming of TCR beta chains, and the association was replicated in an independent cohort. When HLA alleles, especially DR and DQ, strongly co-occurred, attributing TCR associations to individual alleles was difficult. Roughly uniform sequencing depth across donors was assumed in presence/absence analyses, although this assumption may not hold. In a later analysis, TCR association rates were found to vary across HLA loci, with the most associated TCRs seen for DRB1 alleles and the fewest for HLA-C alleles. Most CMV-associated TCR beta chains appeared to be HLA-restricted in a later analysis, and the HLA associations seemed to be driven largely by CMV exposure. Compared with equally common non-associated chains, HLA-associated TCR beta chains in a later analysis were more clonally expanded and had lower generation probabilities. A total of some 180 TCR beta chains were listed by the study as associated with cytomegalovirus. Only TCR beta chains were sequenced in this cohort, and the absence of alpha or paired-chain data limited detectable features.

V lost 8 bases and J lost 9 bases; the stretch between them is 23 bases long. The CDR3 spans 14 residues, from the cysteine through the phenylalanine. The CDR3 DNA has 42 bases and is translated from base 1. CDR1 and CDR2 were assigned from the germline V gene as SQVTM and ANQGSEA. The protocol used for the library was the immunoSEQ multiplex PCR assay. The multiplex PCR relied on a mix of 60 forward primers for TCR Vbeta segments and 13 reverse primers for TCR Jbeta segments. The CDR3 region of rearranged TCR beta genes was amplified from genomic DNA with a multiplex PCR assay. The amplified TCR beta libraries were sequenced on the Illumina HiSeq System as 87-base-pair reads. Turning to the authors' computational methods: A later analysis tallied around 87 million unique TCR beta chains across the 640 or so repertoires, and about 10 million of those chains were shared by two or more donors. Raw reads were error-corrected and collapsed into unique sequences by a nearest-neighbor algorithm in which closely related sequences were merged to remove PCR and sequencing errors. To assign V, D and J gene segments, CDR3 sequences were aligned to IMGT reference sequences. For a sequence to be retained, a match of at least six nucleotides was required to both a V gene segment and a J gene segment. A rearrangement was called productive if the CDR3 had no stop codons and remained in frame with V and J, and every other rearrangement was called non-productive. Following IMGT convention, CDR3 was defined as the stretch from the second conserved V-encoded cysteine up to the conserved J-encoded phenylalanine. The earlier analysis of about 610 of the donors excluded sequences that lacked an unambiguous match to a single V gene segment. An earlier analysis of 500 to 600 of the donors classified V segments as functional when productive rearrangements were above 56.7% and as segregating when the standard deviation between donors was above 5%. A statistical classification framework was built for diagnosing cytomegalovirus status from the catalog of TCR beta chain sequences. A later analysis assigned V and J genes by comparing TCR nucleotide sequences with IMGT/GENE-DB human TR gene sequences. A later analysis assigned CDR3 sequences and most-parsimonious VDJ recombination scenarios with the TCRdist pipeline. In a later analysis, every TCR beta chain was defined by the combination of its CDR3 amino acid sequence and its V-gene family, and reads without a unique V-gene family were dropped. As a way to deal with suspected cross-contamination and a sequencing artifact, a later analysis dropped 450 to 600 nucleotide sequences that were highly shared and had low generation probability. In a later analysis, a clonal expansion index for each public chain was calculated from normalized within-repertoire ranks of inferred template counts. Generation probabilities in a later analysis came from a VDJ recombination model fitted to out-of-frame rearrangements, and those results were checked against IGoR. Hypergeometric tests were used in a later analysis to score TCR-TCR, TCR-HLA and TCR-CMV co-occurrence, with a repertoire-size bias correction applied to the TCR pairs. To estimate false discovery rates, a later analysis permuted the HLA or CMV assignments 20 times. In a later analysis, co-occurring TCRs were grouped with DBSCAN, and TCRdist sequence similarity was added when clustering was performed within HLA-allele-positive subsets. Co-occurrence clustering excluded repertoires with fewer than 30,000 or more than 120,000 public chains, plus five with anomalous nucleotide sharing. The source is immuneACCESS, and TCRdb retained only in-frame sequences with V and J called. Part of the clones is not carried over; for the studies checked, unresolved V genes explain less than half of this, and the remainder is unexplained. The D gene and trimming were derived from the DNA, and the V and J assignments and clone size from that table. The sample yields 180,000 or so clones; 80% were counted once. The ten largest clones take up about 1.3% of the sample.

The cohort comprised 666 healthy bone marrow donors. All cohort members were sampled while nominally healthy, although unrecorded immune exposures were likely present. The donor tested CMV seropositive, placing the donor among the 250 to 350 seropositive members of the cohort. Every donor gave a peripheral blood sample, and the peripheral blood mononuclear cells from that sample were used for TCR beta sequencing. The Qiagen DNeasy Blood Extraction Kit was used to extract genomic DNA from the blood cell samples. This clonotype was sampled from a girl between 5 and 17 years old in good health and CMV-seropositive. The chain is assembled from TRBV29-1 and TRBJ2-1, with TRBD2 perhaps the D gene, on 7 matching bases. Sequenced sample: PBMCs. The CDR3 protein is CSYWGRESAGEQFF. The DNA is TGCAGCTACTGGGGGCGGGAGTCAGCGGGTGAGCAGTTCTTC.